This T cell receptor (beta chain) was sequenced for a study of cytomegalovirus exposure and HLA in healthy donors (dated by TCRdb to the late 2010s). Study-level background: An earlier analysis of about 530 of the donors reported roughly 300 Gb of sequence data and 95 million to 130 million unique TCR beta sequences obtained from some 200 million T cells. Roughly 300 gigabases of sequencing data and tens of millions of unique TCR sequences were included in an early release covering about 600 HLA-typed donors. Among the roughly 390 genotyped donors, approximately 81% belonged to the genetic ancestry cluster associated with self-reported Caucasian donors. The aim of the study was to test whether cataloging public T cell receptors could identify signatures of past pathogen exposure. The study profiled the T cell repertoires of hundreds of subjects by immunosequencing and related them to cytomegalovirus serostatus. A separate validation cohort of 100 to 150 different subjects was used in addition to the roughly 670-subject first cohort. To predict cytomegalovirus infection status, the study combined high-throughput TCR immunosequencing, statistical association of individual TCRs with disease status, and machine learning. To study patterns of TCR occurrence, a later analysis re-analyzed previously published TCR beta repertoires from under 750 donors and added high-resolution HLA genotyping. Rather than using new phenotypic data, the later analysis identified candidate immune exposures from TCR beta sequences and from how often those sequences occurred across donors. To decide whether each TCR beta V gene segment behaved as functional or pseudogenic, an earlier analysis of some 600 of the donors relied on high-throughput TCR beta sequencing. Donor age, sex, ethnicity and CMV serostatus were compiled alongside the repertoire data. A later genetic analysis took genome-wide SNP genotypes for 398 of the 666 donors and used that subset as a discovery cohort. Every repertoire in the discovery cohort had been generated on one and the same sequencing platform. HLA typing covered class I and class II loci at four-digit resolution. The number of donors typed differed by locus, with about 629-630 for A, B, C, DRB1 and DQB1, approximately 500 for DQA1, 606 for DPA1, and approximately 470 for DPB1. About five DR-DQ haplotypes were treated as single units for association and clustering because of strong linkage in the cohort. Among 398 genotyped donors of the cohort, an average of about 240,000 unique TCR beta nucleotide sequences were sequenced per donor, 15% to 20% of them non-productive.

Receptors were amplified or captured by the immunoSEQ multiplex PCR assay. A mixture of 60 forward primers for TCR Vbeta segments and 13 reverse primers for TCR Jbeta segments was used in the multiplex PCR. The CDR3 region of rearranged TCR beta genes was amplified from genomic DNA with a multiplex PCR assay. On the Illumina HiSeq System, the amplified TCR beta libraries were sequenced as 87-base-pair reads. On the authors' methods: A later analysis counted 75 million to 100 million unique TCR beta chains across the approximately 700 repertoires, and some 12 million of these chains were shared by at least two donors. Raw reads were error-corrected and collapsed into unique sequences with a nearest-neighbor algorithm that merged closely related sequences to remove PCR and sequencing errors. V, D and J gene segments were assigned by aligning CDR3 sequences to IMGT reference sequences. For a sequence to be retained, at least a six-nucleotide match to both a V gene segment and a J gene segment was required. Rearrangements were classified as productive when the CDR3 lacked stop codons and remained in frame with V and J, and all other rearrangements were classified as non-productive. CDR3 was defined according to IMGT convention as the region running from the second conserved V-encoded cysteine to the conserved J-encoded phenylalanine. The earlier analysis of 500 to 750 of the donors excluded any sequence lacking an unambiguous match to a single V gene segment. In an earlier analysis of several hundred of the donors, V segments were called functional above 56.7% productive rearrangements and were called segregating when the between-donor standard deviation exceeded 5%. To diagnose cytomegalovirus status from the catalog of TCR beta chain sequences, a statistical classification framework was built. In a later analysis, TCR nucleotide sequences were compared against IMGT/GENE-DB human TR gene sequences so that V and J genes could be assigned. The TCRdist pipeline was used in a later analysis to assign CDR3 sequences and most-parsimonious VDJ recombination scenarios. In a later analysis, each TCR beta chain was defined by its CDR3 amino acid sequence together with its V-gene family, and reads without a unique V-gene family were excluded. In a later analysis, 500 to 700 highly shared, low-generation-probability nucleotide sequences were removed to address suspected cross-contamination and a sequencing artifact. A later analysis calculated a clonal expansion index for each public chain from normalized within-repertoire ranks of inferred template counts. A later analysis computed generation probabilities with a VDJ recombination model fitted to out-of-frame rearrangements, and checked the results against IGoR. In a later analysis, TCR-TCR, TCR-HLA and TCR-CMV co-occurrence was scored with hypergeometric tests, and a repertoire-size bias correction was applied to TCR pairs. To estimate false discovery rates, a later analysis permuted the HLA or CMV assignments 20 times. In a later analysis, co-occurring TCRs were grouped using DBSCAN, with TCRdist sequence similarity added in when clustering inside HLA-allele-positive subsets. Co-occurrence clustering excluded repertoires with fewer than 30,000 or more than 120,000 public chains, plus five with anomalous nucleotide sharing. Held by TCRdb, this immuneACCESS table contains in-frame sequences only and omits some clones. Under half of the omission traces to an unresolved V gene where checked; the cause of the rest is unknown. Clonal size and the V and J genes are those of that table, whereas D and trimming came from the DNA. This sample gives about 85,000 clones in total; about 80% of them show up just once. Of the sample, about 32% falls within the top ten clones.

In total, 500 to 700 healthy bone marrow donors made up the cohort. All cohort members were sampled while nominally healthy, although unrecorded immune exposures were likely present. The donor tested CMV seropositive, placing the donor among the 289 seropositive members of the cohort. Every donor gave a peripheral blood sample, and the peripheral blood mononuclear cells from that sample were used for TCR beta sequencing. Genomic DNA was extracted from the blood cell samples with the Qiagen DNeasy Blood Extraction Kit. The germline V gene yields SGHTS for CDR1 and YDEGEE for CDR2. Its CDR3 holds 16 amino acids, cysteine through phenylalanine. The read is trimmed to its CDR3 DNA, 48 bases read in frame from base 1. V lost 0 bases and J lost 4 bases; the stretch between them is 13 bases long. This clone was recorded at least ten times. No cognate antigen has been identified for it. Base qualities were left out, and no much larger clone turns up one base away.

What the work shows at the level of the full study, not this receptor alone: A later analysis found that most CMV-associated TCR beta chains appeared HLA-restricted, with HLA associations seemingly driven largely by CMV exposure. Because counts were too low, about 17 rarely observed V segments, including chromosome 9 orphons, were excluded from the earlier analysis of under 650 of the donors. The sequencing pipeline was judged likely to have produced a cluster of highly shared sequence variants as a technical artifact. Compared with the approximately 710-donor mean, donors in an Asian-associated ancestry cluster had fewer N-insertions in productive TCRs, according to a later genetic analysis. Correlated functional status among segregating V segments might reflect linkage disequilibrium, but an unknown experimental factor could not be ruled out. Most TCR sequences were observed very rarely across donors, whereas some public TCRs were present in many individuals. A later analysis found that HLA-associated TCR beta chains were more clonally expanded and had lower generation probabilities than equally common non-associated chains. Only TCR beta chains were sequenced in this cohort, and the absence of alpha or paired-chain data limited detectable features. HLA typing was unavailable for some donors at each locus, so association tests used only the typed subset. Some IMGT-functional V segments, including TRBV6-2 and TRBV6-3, could not be distinguished by the 87-base-pair reads and were therefore excluded. The classifier was reported to diagnose cytomegalovirus status with high specificity and sensitivity in both the original cohort and the validation cohort. A few of the identified cytomegalovirus-associated TCR beta chains were confirmed in vitro to be specific for cytomegalovirus antigens. In a later analysis, the rate of TCR association differed among HLA loci, with DRB1 alleles having the most associated TCRs and HLA-C alleles having the fewest. In an earlier analysis of fewer than 750 of the donors, most TCR beta V segments were observed in productive rearrangements about 87% or about 30% of the time, broadly matching IMGT annotations. A later analysis associated 16,951 TCR beta sequences with specific HLA alleles at a false discovery rate of 0.05. Strong co-occurrence of HLA alleles, especially DR and DQ, made assigning TCR associations to individual alleles difficult. A total of roughly 160 TCR beta chains were listed by the study as associated with cytomegalovirus. The only immune exposure information available for the cohort was CMV serostatus. A later analysis reported that several top co-occurrence clusters appeared linked to parvovirus B19, influenza, CMV and Epstein-Barr virus. Presence/absence analyses assumed roughly uniform sequencing depth across donors, an assumption that may not hold. According to the authors, the approach could potentially be generalized to other disease states and immunological phenotypes. V-gene and J-gene trimming of TCR beta chains was associated with a missense DCLRE1C variant in a later genetic analysis, and the association was replicated in an independent cohort. A further reported finding was that TCR beta sequences accurately predicted the HLA-A and HLA-B alleles for most subjects in the first cohort.

This receptor was taken from a man aged 45-65 years in good health and CMV-seropositive. The V and J segments used are TRBV5-8 and TRBJ2-2; the D gene identity is not certain. Sequenced material: PBMCs. The DNA is TGTGCCAGCAGCTTGGGAGGCGGTTTCCGCACCGGGGAGCTGTTTTTT. This translates into CASSLGGGFRTGELFF.